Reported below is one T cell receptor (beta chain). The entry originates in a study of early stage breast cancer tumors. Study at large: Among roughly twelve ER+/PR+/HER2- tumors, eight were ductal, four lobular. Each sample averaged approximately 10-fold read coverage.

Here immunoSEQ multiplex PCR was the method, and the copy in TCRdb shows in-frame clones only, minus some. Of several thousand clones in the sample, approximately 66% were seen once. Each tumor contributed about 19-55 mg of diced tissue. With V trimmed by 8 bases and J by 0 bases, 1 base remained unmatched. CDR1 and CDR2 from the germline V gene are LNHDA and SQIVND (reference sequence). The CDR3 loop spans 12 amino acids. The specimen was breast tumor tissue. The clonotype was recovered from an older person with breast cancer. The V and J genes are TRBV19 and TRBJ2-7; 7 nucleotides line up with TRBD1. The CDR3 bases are TGTGCCAGTCAGGGGGTCTCCTACGAGCAGTACTTC. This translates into CASQGVSYEQYF.